The 2 T cell receptor beta chains below come from one sample, sequenced in a study of technical replicates of blood from a few donors. Sequencing was performed with immunoSEQ multiplex PCR; in TCRdb, only in-frame clones are kept and a portion is missing. The sample lists about 100,000 clones, around 96% seen once, with about 0.38% in the top ten. The sequencing input was T cells isolated from PBMCs. The receptors come from a human donor in good health.

The chain is built from TRBV4-3 and TRBJ2-3; 9 bases are a match to TRBD2. With 0 bases clipped from V and 6 bases from J, the junction kept 7 bases outside the gene matches. Looked up from germline, CDR1 is LGHNA and CDR2 is YSLEER. The CDR3 extends over 16 amino acids. Here the CDR3 reads CASSQEKGLATDTQYF. The DNA of the CDR3 is TGCGCCAGCAGCCAAGAGAAGGGACTAGCTACTGATACGCAGTATTTT.

In regard to this clone: This same CDR3 is encoded by further DNA sequences in the sample. The CDR3 coding sequence is TGTGCCAGCAGCGTAGGCGGGACCACAGATACGCAGTATTTT. Translated: CASSVGGTTDTQYF. J is TRBJ2-3 and V is TRBV9, with a possible D match to TRBD2 (6 bases). The V gene's germline CDR1 is SGDLS and CDR2 YYNGEE. This CDR3 is 14 amino acids long. Trimming removed 0 bases at V and 2 bases at J, with 7 bases between.